Each of the 22 T cell receptor beta chains below was sequenced from the same sample in a study of blood T cells in healthy people across ages. Primers used in a second PCR of roughly 6 to 12 cycles were a sample-barcoded 5' primer and a J-beta primer mix. TCRdb independently ran MiXCR on the 5' RACE reads; one entry per CDR3 protein. The sample shows 1.5 million to 1.9 million distinct CDR3 sequences, 35% to 45% of them seen only once. The sample consisted of blood. The source of these receptors is a woman under 30 in good health.

V is TRBV4-3 and J is TRBJ2-3; D is possibly TRBD1 (7 bases). Trimming removed 1 base at V and 6 bases at J, with 17 bases between. CDR1 and CDR2 (germline): LGHNA, YSLEER. The CDR3 is 16 amino acids. CDR3 nucleotides: TGCGCCAGCAGCCAAGTTCAGGGGGGCTGGAGGGATACGCAGTATTTT. As protein: CASSQVQGGWRDTQYF.

The chain couples TRBV5-1 to TRBJ1-1; 9 positions agree with TRBD1. J was trimmed by 4 bases and V by 1 base; bases with no gene match: 11. Germline lookup yields CDR1 SGHRS and CDR2 YFSETQ. CDR3 length: 17 amino acids. The CDR3 region is CASSLRTAEGQGTEAFF. The CDR3 bases are TGCGCCAGCAGCTTGAGAACAGCGGAGGGACAGGGCACTGAAGCTTTCTTT.

There are a few counts of this clonotype. The chain links TRBV6-6 to TRBJ2-1; the D is unclear. This CDR3 has 14 amino acids. V gave up 5 bases and J gave up 4 bases, with 12 bases separating them. Germline CDR1 MNHNY, CDR2 SVGAGI (reference sequence). The CDR3 coding sequence is TGTGCCAGCAGTCCCCCCGGCGATTACAATGAGCAGTTCTTC. This translates into CASSPPGDYNEQFF.

This clonotype was seen just once. The gene calls are TRBV27 and TRBJ1-6; D gene uncertain. This CDR3 comprises 15 residues. Trimming took 0 bases from V and 7 from J, leaving 10 bases between them. Looked up from germline, CDR1 is MNHEY and CDR2 is SMNVEV (reference sequence). For the CDR3, the DNA is TGTGCCAGCAGTTTATCAGACTCTCACAATTCACCCCTCCACTTT. This encodes CASSLSDSHNSPLHF.

To note about this clonotype: This may arise from a read error, as a much more abundant clone is one base away. The CDR3 DNA is TGCGTCAGCAGTGGAACACGGCAAGAGACCCAGTACTTC. It encodes CVSSGTRQETQYF. The rearrangement joins TRBV10-2 to TRBJ2-5; D not resolved. Looked up from germline, CDR1 is WSHSY and CDR2 is SAAADI. The CDR3 contains 13 residues.

In regard to this clonotype: At one boundary the junction diverges from the germline segment, which might be a read error. This chain joins TRBV28 and TRBJ2-1; 9 nucleotides align to TRBD2. Germline CDR1 MDHEN, CDR2 SYDVKM. This CDR3 is built from 16 residues. The CDR3 protein is CTSSKLSGRSFNEQFF. As DNA, the CDR3 is TGTACCAGCAGTAAACTAAGCGGGAGGTCGTTCAATGAGCAGTTCTTC.

The genes are TRBV5-4 and TRBJ2-1; 9 bases match TRBD2. The last part of the DNA fits TRBJ2-7 better; the J call may be wrong. Germline V gene data show CDR1 as SGHNT and CDR2 as YYREEE (reference sequence). The CDR3 is 15 residues long. The CDR3 region has the DNA TGTGCCAGCAGTTATCTAGCGGGATTTTACAATGAGCAGTACTTC. It codes for CASSYLAGFYNEQYF.

The chain couples TRBV7-2 to TRBJ1-4, with D tentatively TRBD1 (5 bases). V lost 1 base to trimming and J lost 7 bases, with 13 bases between them. The CDR3 extends over 15 amino acids. The V gene's germline CDR1 is SGHTA and CDR2 FQGNSA. The DNA for the CDR3 is TGTGCCAGCAGCTTAGGGGGCAGGCGTATTGAAAAACTGTTTTTT. This translates into CASSLGGRRIEKLFF.

V gene TRBV4-1 combines with J gene TRBJ1-5, with D tentatively TRBD1 (5 bases). Germline V lookup: CDR1 MGHRA, CDR2 YSYEKL. Between the trimmed V and J ends, which lost 0 bases and 5 bases, there was a span of 20 bases. The CDR3 covers 18 residues. The CDR3 DNA is TGCGCCAGCAGCCAAGATAAAGCTGGCAGGGCGGGCTATCAGCCCCAGCATTTT. It is translated as CASSQDKAGRAGYQPQHF.

This clonotype was observed a few times. The V gene is TRBV12-5, the J gene TRBJ1-6, with D unclear. The CDR3 extends over 15 amino acids. Trimming shortened V by 2 bases and J by 0 bases, and 5 bases separated the two germline ends. CDR1 is LGHNT and CDR2 is FRNRAP in the germline V gene. The CDR3 region has the DNA TGTGCTAGTGGTTTGTCGGGCTCCTATAATTCACCCCTCCACTTT. The encoded protein is CASGLSGSYNSPLHF.

This clonotype has more than one count but fewer than ten. The rearrangement uses TRBV12-3 or TRBV12-4 and TRBJ2-5; no clear D gene. This CDR3 has 13 amino acids. V was clipped by 0 bases and J by 4 bases, with 6 bases between them. The CDR3 loop reads CASSLASRETQYF. The CDR3 bases are TGTGCCAGCAGTTTAGCGTCCAGAGAGACCCAGTACTTC.

This clonotype occurred a few times. This sequence joins TRBV12-3 or TRBV12-4 and TRBJ1-1; D gene unclear. Trimming stripped 5 bases from V and 1 base from J, with 14 bases between. This CDR3 is built from 15 residues. In nucleotides, the CDR3 is TGTGCCAGCAGTCCCATGGCGCCTCGGAACACTGAAGCTTTCTTT. As protein: CASSPMAPRNTEAFF.

This clonotype was seen at least ten times. The CDR3 nucleotides read TGTGCCAGCAGTTTGGGGACGAGGGAAGAGACCCAGTACTTC. Protein sequence: CASSLGTREETQYF. The V call is TRBV12-3 or TRBV12-4, the J call TRBJ2-5; possibly TRBD1 or TRBD2 for D (5 bases each). This CDR3 contains 14 residues. The ends were cut back, 3 bases at V and 3 bases at J, with 11 bases in the middle.

V is TRBV4-1 and J is TRBJ2-7; D is unresolved. The CDR3 totals 14 residues. The germline V and J ends were trimmed by 4 bases and 2 bases, with 12 bases remaining between them. Looked up from germline, CDR1 is MGHRA and CDR2 is YSYEKL. The CDR3 DNA follows: TGCGCCAGCAGCCTCTTGGGTTACCCCTACGAGCAGTACTTC. It specifies CASSLLGYPYEQYF.

The genes are TRBV12-3 or TRBV12-4 and TRBJ1-1; D gene uncertain. The V end lost 6 bases, the J end lost 0 bases, and 8 bases lay between the germline ends. CDR3 length equals 13 residues. The DNA of the CDR3 is TGTGCCAGCAGGGAACAATTGAACACTGAAGCTTTCTTT. Translated, it gives CASREQLNTEAFF.

The chain couples TRBV12-3 or TRBV12-4 to TRBJ2-7, with D possibly matching TRBD2 (6 bases). This CDR3 is 13 amino acids long. The V end lost 9 bases, the J end lost 2 bases, and 14 bases lay between the germline ends. The CDR3, as DNA: TGTGCCAGTCGAGTTAGCGGTACCTACGAGCAGTACTTC. This sequence encodes CASRVSGTYEQYF.

The V gene is TRBV7-9, the J gene TRBJ2-3; D is unclear. The CDR3 has 16 amino acids. Germline V CDR1 and CDR2: SEHNR, FQNEAQ (reference sequence). Trimming took 5 bases from V and 4 from J, leaving 19 bases between them. The DNA for the CDR3 is TGTGCCAGCAGCGTCAGCGCGTTGGGCCGGCCAGATACGCAGTATTTT. Amino acid sequence: CASSVSALGRPDTQYF.

The chain employs TRBV6-6 and TRBJ2-7; a possible D gene is TRBD1 (6 bases). Germline loops: CDR1 MNHNY, CDR2 SVGAGI (reference sequence). Trimming pared 5 bases from V and 4 bases from J, leaving 15 bases between. CDR3 length: 14 residues. DNA for the CDR3: TGTGCCAGCAGTGACTTGTCAGGGGAATACGAGCAGTACTTC. This codes for CASSDLSGEYEQYF.

This clonotype occurred a few times. A read error may account for a junction end that differs from germline. CDR3 nucleotides: TGTGCTAGCAGCACGGGACTAGCGGGAGCTGGTGAGCAGTACTTC. Translated: CASSTGLAGAGEQYF. The rearrangement links TRBV7-7 to TRBJ2-7; 14 bases are shared with TRBD2. Germline V gives CDR1 SSHAT, CDR2 FNYEAQ (reference sequence). The length of the CDR3 is 15 residues.

This chain connects TRBV15 to TRBJ2-1; a possible D gene is TRBD2 (5 bases). This CDR3 is 14 amino acids long. CDR1 LNHNV and CDR2 YYDKDF come from the germline V gene (reference sequence). Trimming shortened V by 0 bases and J by 10 bases, and 13 bases separated the two germline ends. The CDR3 is CATSRDRDPREQFF. The CDR3, as DNA: TGTGCCACCAGCAGAGATCGGGATCCCCGAGAGCAGTTCTTC.

This clonotype showed up many times. This chain links TRBV27 with TRBJ1-1, with D unresolved. The CDR3 has 11 residues. The V end lost 3 bases, the J end lost 4 bases, and 3 bases lay between the germline ends. The germline V gene encodes CDR1 MNHEY and CDR2 SMNVEV (reference sequence). Written as DNA, the CDR3 is TGTGCCAGCAGTTTTGGCACTGAAGCTTTCTTT. Encoded protein: CASSFGTEAFF.

This clonotype was seen a handful of times. Here the CDR3 DNA reads TGTGCCAGCAGCGTAGATTTAAACTATGGCTACACCTTC. Amino acid sequence: CASSVDLNYGYTF. This chain joins TRBV9 and TRBJ1-2; D is unclear. Looked up from germline, CDR1 is SGDLS and CDR2 is YYNGEE. The CDR3 consists of 13 residues. The ends were cut back, 0 bases at V and 2 bases at J, with 5 bases in the middle.